This T cell receptor (beta chain) is drawn from a study of T cells in localized non-small cell lung cancer (TCRdb year 2020). Study-level background: The study examined T cell repertoires in approximately 240 patients with early-stage NSCLC and compared tumors with uninvolved tumor-adjacent lungs. The cohort consisted of 236 treatment-naive NSCLC patients whose localized lung tumors had been resected. The mean age of the NSCLC patients was approximately 71 years, with 130 or so men and 107 women.

The study at large found these results: The highest T cell clonality was observed in uninvolved tumor-adjacent lung, where clonality exceeded that of tumor, suggesting that antigenic responses were more focused in uninvolved tumor-adjacent lung. Because of the exploratory design, TCR variables were selected using unadjusted p-values without false-discovery rate correction. Longer overall survival was associated with higher blood T cell density, whereas shorter survival was associated with higher adjacent-lung clonality. Because multi-region tumor sequencing was not performed, intratumor heterogeneity could not be ruled out. A median of about 50 of the top 100 tumor clones turned up in the paired uninvolved adjacent lung, and 25 to 30 of those clones also ranked among the top 100 of that same adjacent lung.

This clone was recorded a few times. Its antigen has not been determined. No base-level quality is on record; no much larger clone is a single base apart. The CDR3, from cysteine to phenylalanine, totals 15 residues. Solely the CDR3 DNA is kept, with 45 bases framed from the first base. After removal of 4 bases from V and 2 bases from J, the junction retains 3 bases not matched to a gene. Via the germline V gene, CDR1 is SGHDN and CDR2 FVKESK. At diagnosis, tumor, uninvolved tumor-adjacent lung and peripheral blood were collected and then preserved as a mix of FFPE and fresh-frozen material. The immunoSEQ Assay was used to sequence TCR beta CDR3 regions from DNA. As for how the authors treated the data: T cell density was computed as TCR beta template counts normalized to usable DNA estimated by amplifying housekeeping genes. Using the preseqR package, richness was estimated by extrapolating to 120,000 templates for tissue samples and 400,000 templates for PBMC samples. Clonality was defined by subtracting Pielou's evenness from one. Tissue-enriched TCRs were identified by differential abundance testing using productive amino-acid clonotypes, minimum total count 5 and alpha 0.1. Repertoire overlap between compartments was quantified with the Jaccard Index and Morisita Overlap Index. GLIPH grouped TCR beta CDR3s together with public tetramer-defined viral CDR3s, and a viral motif had to include at least three viral sequences and show V-gene enrichment. Not all clones reach the TCRdb copy of this immuneACCESS table, which keeps in-frame sequences only. Checked studies attribute under half of the gap to unresolved V genes and leave the rest unexplained. V, J and clone size are those of that table, while D and trimming were read from the DNA. For this sample there are around 2,600 clones; over 30% appear just once. Under 14% of the sample lies in the top ten.

The chain employs TRBV14 and TRBJ2-3, with TRBD1 matching 10 junction bases. The receptor was derived from a male donor aged 60 or over with stage II squamous cell lung carcinoma. The starting material was lung tumor tissue, obtained before any cancer treatment. The nucleotide sequence is TGTGCCAGCAGCCGAGGACAGGGGGTCACAGATACGCAGTATTTT. The resulting protein is CASSRGQGVTDTQYF.